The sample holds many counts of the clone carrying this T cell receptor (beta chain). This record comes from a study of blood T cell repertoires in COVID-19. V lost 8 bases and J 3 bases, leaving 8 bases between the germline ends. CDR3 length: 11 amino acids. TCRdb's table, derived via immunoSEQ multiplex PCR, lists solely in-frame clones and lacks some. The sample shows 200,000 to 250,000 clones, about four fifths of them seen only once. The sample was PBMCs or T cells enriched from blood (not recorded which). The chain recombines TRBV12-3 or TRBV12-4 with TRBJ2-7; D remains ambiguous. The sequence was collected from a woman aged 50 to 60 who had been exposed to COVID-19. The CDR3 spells CASGLNYEQYF. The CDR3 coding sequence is TGTGCCAGCGGGCTTAACTACGAGCAGTACTTC.